The 5 T cell receptor beta chains below come from one sample, sequenced in a study of blood T cell repertoires in COVID-19. Measured with immunoSEQ multiplex PCR; TCRdb has only the in-frame clones, and not every one. The sample carries some 96,000 clones, around nine tenths recorded once. Sequenced input: peripheral blood. The receptors derive from a man aged 55 to 70 with acute or convalescent COVID-19.

The rearrangement joins TRBV30 to TRBJ1-5; the D gene is possibly TRBD1 (6 bases). The CDR3 sequence is 14 residues long. The ends were cut back, 1 base at V and 5 bases at J, with 12 bases in the middle. Per germline, CDR1 GTSNPN and CDR2 SVGIG (reference sequence). The CDR3 region is CAWSGTGLYQPQHF. The CDR3 nucleotides read TGTGCCTGGAGTGGAACAGGGTTGTATCAGCCCCAGCATTTT. The complete variable domain, with remaining parts taken from reference TRBV30 and TRBJ1-5, reads SQTIHQWPATLVQPVGSPLSLECTVEGTSNPNLYWYRQAAGRGLQLLFYSVGIGQISSEVPQNLSASRPQDRQFILSSKKLLLSDSGFYLCAWSGTGLYQPQHFGDGTRLSIL.

V is TRBV3-1 (or the pseudogene TRBV3-2) and J is TRBJ1-2; tentative D call: TRBD1 (6 bases). With 6 bases removed from V and 0 bases from J, the gap between germline ends came to 11 bases. The CDR3 loop spans 14 amino acids. From germline, CDR1 is LGHDT and CDR2 YNNKEL (reference sequence). The CDR3 protein is CASSRTEPNYGYTF. The CDR3 bases are TGTGCCAGCAGTCGGACAGAACCTAACTATGGCTACACCTTC.

CDR3 protein: CASSLVSAKQETQYF. The CDR3 coding sequence is TGCGCCAGCAGCTTGGTCAGCGCCAAACAAGAGACCCAGTACTTC. The V gene is TRBV5-1, the J gene TRBJ2-5; the D is unclear. V shed 0 bases and J shed 2 bases, with 11 bases lying between them. The germline gives CDR1 SGHRS, CDR2 YFSETQ. CDR3 length: 15 residues. The entire variable domain, with the rest obtained from reference TRBV5-1 and TRBJ2-5, is as follows: KAGVTQTPRYLIKTRGQQVTLSCSPISGHRSVSWYQQTPGQGLQFLFEYFSETQRNKGNFPGRFSGRQFSNSRSEMNVSTLELGDSALYLCASSLVSAKQETQYFGPGTRLLVL.

J is TRBJ2-2 and V is TRBV29-1; 7 nucleotides agree with TRBD2. The germline gives CDR1 SQVTM, CDR2 ANQGSEA. This CDR3 comprises 13 residues. The ends lost 7 bases at V and 4 bases at J; junction bases unmatched: 6. Here the CDR3 DNA reads TGCAGCGGTCGCTGGGGGGGCACCGGGGAGCTGTTTTTT. Translating gives CSGRWGGTGELFF.

The DNA for the CDR3 is TGTGCCAGCAGTTTATCTGCCCACGCCTCACAGGGCTACACCTTC. This gives the protein CASSLSAHASQGYTF. The V and J genes are TRBV28 and TRBJ1-2, with D unclear. Germline V gives CDR1 MDHEN, CDR2 SYDVKM. V was clipped by 1 base and J by 8 bases, with 17 bases between them. There are 15 residues in the CDR3.